This TCR beta chain was documented in a study of cytomegalovirus exposure and HLA in healthy donors. The protocol was immunoSEQ multiplex PCR, while the TCRdb copy is restricted to in-frame clones and leaves out a portion. The top ten clones hold 2.2% of a sample with 57,000 or so clones, 90% to 95% of them seen once. Germline CDR1 reads MDHEN; CDR2 reads SYDVKM. The CDR3 totals 14 residues. Trimming left V 8 bases short and J 7 bases short, with 17 bases between. Sequencing was carried out using PBMCs. This sequence originates from a woman younger than 45 in good health and CMV-seronegative. V is TRBV28 and J is TRBJ2-2; tentatively, D is TRBD2 (5 bases). The CDR3 sequence is CASAPSGFDGELFF. DNA of the CDR3: TGTGCCAGCGCGCCTTCGGGGTTTGACGGGGAGCTGTTTTTT.